This T cell receptor (beta chain) emerged from a study of cytomegalovirus exposure and HLA in healthy donors. Whole-study findings and limits: Being productive about 87% or about 30% of the time was typical of most TCR beta V segments in an earlier analysis. In a later analysis, HLA-associated beta chains showed higher expansion and lower generation probabilities than comparable chains. In a later analysis, HLA-C alleles had the fewest associated TCRs, DRB1 alleles the most.

About this clone: Its antigen is not identified.

60 Vbeta and 13 Jbeta primers were used in PCR. The table came from immunoSEQ multiplex PCR; TCRdb's copy has only in-frame clones and leaves some out. Of some 98,000 clones listed, roughly four fifths were seen once; the top ten hold approximately 9.2%. Trimming pared 2 bases from V and 1 base from J, leaving 14 bases between. CDR3 size: 16 residues. Germline V gives CDR1 ENHRY, CDR2 SYGVKD. The sequence derives from a human donor in good health. Sequences were obtained from PBMCs. The gene calls are TRBV10-3 and TRBJ1-1; possible D gene TRBD1, 5 bases. CDR3 region: CAISELRGAGNTEAFF. The CDR3 DNA reads as TGTGCCATCAGTGAGCTCCGCGGGGCAGGGAACACTGAAGCTTTCTTT.